This T cell receptor (beta chain) was captured in a study of blood T cell repertoires in COVID-19. As for the study in general: COVID-19 samples, acute and convalescent, were from the United States, Italy and Spain. In each case, the material was cDNA or gDNA derived from T cells, B-cell-depleted T cells, or PBMCs.

CDR1 is LGHNA, CDR2 YNFKEQ, per germline. The CDR3 extends over 18 amino acids. V lost 0 bases and J lost 1; bases outside the gene matches: 5. Original handling: Using reference gene primer amplification, nucleated cell counts were estimated. TCRdb keeps only in-frame clones here, not all; method: immunoSEQ multiplex PCR. V, J and clone size derive from that table, while D and trimming were established from the DNA sequence. The sample consists of 120,000 to 150,000 clones, more than 60% of them appearing once. The TCR originated in a man older than 75 with acute or convalescent COVID-19. This chain links TRBV4-2 with TRBJ2-6, with TRBD1 identical over 8 bases. Specimen: peripheral blood. CDR3 coding DNA: TGTGCCAGCAGCCAAGAACCAGGGGGCAGGTCTGGGGCCAACGTCCTGACTTTC. It yields the protein CASSQEPGGRSGANVLTF.